This section outlines one T cell receptor beta chain sequence together with its context. Its antigen is not known. Whole blood without T cell sorting served as the source of isolated total RNA. These data originate in a study of monozygotic twins with inflammatory bowel disease. The study, taken as a whole, reports: Differing T cell subtypes remained indistinguishable.

Template switching was used to attach UMIs, which incorporated a 6-nucleotide sample barcode. TCRdb re-called the 5' RACE reads; every CDR3 protein appears as one record, without DNA. Its listing shows 200,000 to 250,000 distinct CDR3 sequences. This CDR3 spans 16 amino acids. Germline V gene lookup returns CDR1 SGHAT and CDR2 FQNNGV. The TCR sequence derives from a human donor with ulcerative colitis or Crohn's disease, or a healthy co-twin of an affected twin (not recorded which). The J gene is TRBJ1-4, the V gene TRBV11-2; TCRdb indicates TRBD1, and absent DNA this call remains unverified. Material for sequencing was blood. The CDR3 loop reads CASSRNEQGGRGKLFF.